This TCR beta chain was retrieved from a study of blood T cell repertoires in COVID-19. The assay was immunoSEQ multiplex PCR, and TCRdb's table has in-frame clones only and misses some. The sample lists about 190,000 clones, roughly 80% occurring once. The CDR3 has 15 amino acids. Germline V gives CDR1 SGHTA, CDR2 FQGNSA. V gave up 4 bases and J gave up 6 bases; unmatched junction bases: 7. This chain uses TRBV7-2 with TRBJ2-3, with 10 bases identical to TRBD2. The sample taken for sequencing was peripheral blood. This TCR came from a man aged 60-69 years with active or convalescent COVID-19. The CDR3 reads CASSWASGSSDTQYF. The DNA of the CDR3 is TGTGCCAGCAGCTGGGCTAGCGGGAGTTCCGATACGCAGTATTTT.